The sequence of this T cell receptor beta chain was determined in a study of blood T cell repertoires in COVID-19. Overall study context: Researchers got acute and convalescent COVID-19 samples from the United States, Italy and Spain. Sources were T cells, B-cell-depleted T cells, or PBMCs; the material itself was cDNA or gDNA.

As originally analysed: Estimated nucleated cell counts came from reference gene primer amplification. Measured with immunoSEQ multiplex PCR; TCRdb has only the in-frame clones, and not every one. The V and J calls and clone size were taken over from that table, and D and trimming were inferred from the DNA. The table records roughly 100,000 clones, about 88% of them present only once. Material: peripheral blood. This clonotype was sampled from an elderly woman with active COVID-19.

CDR3 in amino acids: CASSEGRGQPQHF. The CDR3 bases are TGTGCCAGCAGTGAAGGTCGGGGACAGCCCCAGCATTTT. The chain couples TRBV6-1 to TRBJ1-5; D unclear. CDR3 size: 13 residues. Per germline, CDR1 MNHNS and CDR2 SASEGT. Trimming pared 1 base from V and 7 bases from J, leaving 8 bases between.